This T cell receptor beta chain was sequenced during a study of blood T cell repertoires in COVID-19. Study in general: Collection of acute and convalescent COVID-19 samples took place in the United States, Italy and Spain.

Clones were read by immunoSEQ multiplex PCR, and TCRdb kept only the in-frame ones, dropping some. Among about 330,000 clones listed, 85% to 90% were seen once. Cohorts were determined from participant-reported clinical history. Two consecutive negative NP/OP PCR tests, clearance, or resolved symptoms defined Cohort 3 recovery. Trimming removed 3 bases from V and 2 bases from J, with 17 bases in between. CDR3 length: 17 residues. Germline-derived CDR1 and CDR2 are MDHEN and SYDVKM. The sequenced material came from PBMCs or T cells enriched from blood (not recorded which). The source of this sequence is a young woman who had recovered from COVID-19. This chain uses TRBV28 with TRBJ2-4; maybe TRBD2 (6 bases). The CDR3 coding sequence is TGTGCCAGCAGTTTCCGGGGGTCTGGGAACCCCAAAAACATTCAGTACTTC. The encoded protein is CASSFRGSGNPKNIQYF.